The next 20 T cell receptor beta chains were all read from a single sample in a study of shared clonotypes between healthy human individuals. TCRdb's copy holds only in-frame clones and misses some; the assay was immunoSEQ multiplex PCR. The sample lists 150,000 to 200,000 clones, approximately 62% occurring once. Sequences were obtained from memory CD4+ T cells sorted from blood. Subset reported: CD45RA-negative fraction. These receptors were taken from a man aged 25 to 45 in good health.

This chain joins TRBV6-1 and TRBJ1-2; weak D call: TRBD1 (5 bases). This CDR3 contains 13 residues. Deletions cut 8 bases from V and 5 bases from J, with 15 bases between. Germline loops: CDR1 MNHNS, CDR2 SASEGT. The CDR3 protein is CASAPGGGYGYTF. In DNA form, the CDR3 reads TGTGCCAGCGCCCCCGGGGGGGGGTATGGCTACACCTTC.

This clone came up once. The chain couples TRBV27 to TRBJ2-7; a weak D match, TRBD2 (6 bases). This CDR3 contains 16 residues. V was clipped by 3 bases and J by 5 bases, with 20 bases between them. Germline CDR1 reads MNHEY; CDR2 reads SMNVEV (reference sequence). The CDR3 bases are TGTGCCAGCAGTTTTCGGAGGGGAGTTGTGTTTGACGAGCAGTACTTC. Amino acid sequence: CASSFRRGVVFDEQYF.

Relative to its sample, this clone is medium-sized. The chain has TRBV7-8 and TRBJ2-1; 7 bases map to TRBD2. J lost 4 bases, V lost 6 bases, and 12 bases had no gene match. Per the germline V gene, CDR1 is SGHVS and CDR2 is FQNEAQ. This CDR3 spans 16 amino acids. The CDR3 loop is CASRPPGRGTYNEQFF. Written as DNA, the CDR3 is TGTGCCAGCAGGCCCCCAGGGAGGGGTACGTACAATGAGCAGTTCTTC. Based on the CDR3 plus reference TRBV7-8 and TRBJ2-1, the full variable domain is GAGVSQSPRYKVAKRGQDVALRCDPISGHVSLFWYQQALGQGPEFLTYFQNEAQLDKSGLPSDRFFAERPEGSVSTLKIQRTQQEDSAVYLCASRPPGRGTYNEQFFGPGTRLTVL.

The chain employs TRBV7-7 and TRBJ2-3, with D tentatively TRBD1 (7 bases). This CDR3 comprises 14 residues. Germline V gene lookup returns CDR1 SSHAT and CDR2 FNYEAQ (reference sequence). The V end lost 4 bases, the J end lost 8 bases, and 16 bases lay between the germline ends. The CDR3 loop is CASSSDRVGGTQYF. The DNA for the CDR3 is TGTGCCAGCAGCTCCGACAGGGTCGGGGGTACGCAGTATTTT.

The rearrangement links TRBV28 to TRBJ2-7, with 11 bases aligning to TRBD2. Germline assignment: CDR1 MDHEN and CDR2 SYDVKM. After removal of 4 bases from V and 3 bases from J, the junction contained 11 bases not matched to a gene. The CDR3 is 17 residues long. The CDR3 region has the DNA TGTGCCAGCAGTTACACCCTAGCGGGAGGCCTACACTACGAGCAGTACTTC. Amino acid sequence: CASSYTLAGGLHYEQYF.

The CDR3 sequence is CASSDWASGGTEAFF. The CDR3 DNA is TGTGCCAGCAGTGACTGGGCCTCAGGGGGCACTGAAGCTTTCTTT. V and J are TRBV6-5 and TRBJ1-1; 7 bases agree with TRBD1. The length of the CDR3 is 15 residues. After removal of 5 bases from V and 4 bases from J, the junction contained 10 bases not matched to a gene. The germline CDR1 and CDR2 sequences are MNHEY and SVGAGI.

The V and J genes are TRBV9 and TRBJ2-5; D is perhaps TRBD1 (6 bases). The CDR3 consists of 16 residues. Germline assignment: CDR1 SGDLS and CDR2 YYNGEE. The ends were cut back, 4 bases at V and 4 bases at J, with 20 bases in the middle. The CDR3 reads CASSPTTGNVGETQYF. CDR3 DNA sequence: TGTGCCAGCAGCCCCACGACAGGAAACGTCGGAGAGACCCAGTACTTC. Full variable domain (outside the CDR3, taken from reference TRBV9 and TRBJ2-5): DSGVTQTPKHLITATGQRVTLRCSPRSGDLSVYWYQQSLDQGLQFLIQYYNGEERAKGNILERFSAQQFPDLHSELNLSSLELGDSALYFCASSPTTGNVGETQYFGPGTRLLVL.

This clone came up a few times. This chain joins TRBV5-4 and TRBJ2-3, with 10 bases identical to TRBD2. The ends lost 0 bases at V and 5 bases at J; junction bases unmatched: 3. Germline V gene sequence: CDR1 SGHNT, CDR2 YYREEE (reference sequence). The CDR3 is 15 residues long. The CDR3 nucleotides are TGTGCCAGCAGCTTGGGGCTAGCGGGAGAAGATACGCAGTATTTT. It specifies CASSLGLAGEDTQYF. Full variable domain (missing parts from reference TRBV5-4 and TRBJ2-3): ETGVTQSPTHLIKTRGQQVTLRCSSQSGHNTVSWYQQALGQGPQFIFQYYREEENGRGNFPPRFSGLQFPNYSSELNVNALELDDSALYLCASSLGLAGEDTQYFGPGTRLTVL.

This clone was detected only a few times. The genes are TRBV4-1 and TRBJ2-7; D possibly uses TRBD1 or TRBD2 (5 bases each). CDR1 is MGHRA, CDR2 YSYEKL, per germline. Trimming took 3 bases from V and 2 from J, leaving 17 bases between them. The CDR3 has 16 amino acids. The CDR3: CASSQPGRSTTYEQYF. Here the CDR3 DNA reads TGCGCCAGCAGCCAGCCGGGACGGAGTACCACCTACGAGCAGTACTTC.

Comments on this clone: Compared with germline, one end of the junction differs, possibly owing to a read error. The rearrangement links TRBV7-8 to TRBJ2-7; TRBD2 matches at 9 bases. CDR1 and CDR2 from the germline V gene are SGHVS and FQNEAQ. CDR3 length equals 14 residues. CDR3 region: CANSLAGASYEQYF. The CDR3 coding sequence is TGTGCCAACAGCTTAGCGGGAGCCTCCTACGAGCAGTACTTC.

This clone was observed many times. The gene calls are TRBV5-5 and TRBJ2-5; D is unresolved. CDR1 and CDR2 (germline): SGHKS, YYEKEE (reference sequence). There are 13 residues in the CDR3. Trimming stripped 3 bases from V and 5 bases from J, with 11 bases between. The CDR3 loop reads CASSSYTRETQYF. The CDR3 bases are TGTGCCAGCAGCTCATACACCCGGGAGACCCAGTACTTC.

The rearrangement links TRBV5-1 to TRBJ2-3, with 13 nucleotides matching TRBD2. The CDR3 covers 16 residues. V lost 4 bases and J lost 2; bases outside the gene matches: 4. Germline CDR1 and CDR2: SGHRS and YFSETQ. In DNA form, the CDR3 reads TGCGCCAGCAGCCTCGGGACTAGCGGGAACACAGATACGCAGTATTTT. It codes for CASSLGTSGNTDTQYF.

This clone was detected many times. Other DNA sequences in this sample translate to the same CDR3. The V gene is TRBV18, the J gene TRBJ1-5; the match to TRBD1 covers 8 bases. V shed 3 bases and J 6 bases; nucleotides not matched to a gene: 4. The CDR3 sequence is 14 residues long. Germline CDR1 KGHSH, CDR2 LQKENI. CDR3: CASSPDRAVQPQHF. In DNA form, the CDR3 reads TGTGCCAGCTCACCGGACAGGGCAGTTCAGCCCCAGCATTTT.

Here the CDR3 reads CASDPRREELTGELFF. The CDR3 DNA follows: TGCGCCAGCGACCCTCGGCGGGAGGAACTAACCGGGGAGCTGTTTTTT. The genes are TRBV5-1 and TRBJ2-2, with 8 bases aligning to TRBD2. The CDR3 loop spans 16 amino acids. Germline CDR1 is SGHRS and CDR2 is YFSETQ. Losses at the gene ends were 7 bases for V and 5 bases for J; bases not matched to a gene: 13.

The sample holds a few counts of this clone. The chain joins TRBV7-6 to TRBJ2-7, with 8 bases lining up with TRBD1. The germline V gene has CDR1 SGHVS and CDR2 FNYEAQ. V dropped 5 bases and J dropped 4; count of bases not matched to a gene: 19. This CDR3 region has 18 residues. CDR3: CASSLNPTTGTGFYEQYF. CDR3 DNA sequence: TGTGCCAGCAGCCTAAACCCAACCACCGGGACAGGATTTTACGAGCAGTACTTC.

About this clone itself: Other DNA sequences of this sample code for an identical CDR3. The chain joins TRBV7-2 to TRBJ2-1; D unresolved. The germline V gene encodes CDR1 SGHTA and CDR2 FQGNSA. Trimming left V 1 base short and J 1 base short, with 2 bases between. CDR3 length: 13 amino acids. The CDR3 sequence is CASSLGSYNEQFF. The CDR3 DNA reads TGTGCCAGCAGCTTAGGATCCTACAATGAGCAGTTCTTC.

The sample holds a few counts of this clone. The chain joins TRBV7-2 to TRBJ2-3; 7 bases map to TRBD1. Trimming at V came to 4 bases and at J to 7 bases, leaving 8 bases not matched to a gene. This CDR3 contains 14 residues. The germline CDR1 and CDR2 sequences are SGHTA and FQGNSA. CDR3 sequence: CASSSGNRGNTQYF. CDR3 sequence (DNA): TGTGCCAGCAGCTCAGGAAACAGGGGAAATACGCAGTATTTT. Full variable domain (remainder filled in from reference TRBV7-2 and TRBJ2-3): GAGVSQSPSNKVTEKGKDVELRCDPISGHTALYWYRQSLGQGLEFLIYFQGNSAPDKSGLPSDRFSAERTGGSVSTLTIQRTQQEDSAVYLCASSSGNRGNTQYFGPGTRLTVL.

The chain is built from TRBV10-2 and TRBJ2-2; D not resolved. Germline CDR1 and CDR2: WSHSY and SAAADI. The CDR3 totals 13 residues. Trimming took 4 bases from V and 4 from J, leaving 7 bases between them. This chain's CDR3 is CASSGFSTGELFF. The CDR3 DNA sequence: TGCGCCAGCAGTGGCTTTTCCACCGGGGAGCTGTTTTTT.

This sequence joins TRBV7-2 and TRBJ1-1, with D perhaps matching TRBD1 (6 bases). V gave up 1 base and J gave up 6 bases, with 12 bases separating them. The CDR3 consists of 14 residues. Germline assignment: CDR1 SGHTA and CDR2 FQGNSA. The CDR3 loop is CASSLVGSGAEAFF. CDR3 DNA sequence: TGTGCCAGCAGCTTAGTAGGATCAGGGGCTGAAGCTTTCTTT.

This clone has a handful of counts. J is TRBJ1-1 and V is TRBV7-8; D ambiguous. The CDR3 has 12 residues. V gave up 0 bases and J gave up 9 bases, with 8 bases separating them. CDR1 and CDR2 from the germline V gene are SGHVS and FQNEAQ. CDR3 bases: TGTGCCAGCAGCTTAGCAGGGCTTCAAGCTTTCTTT. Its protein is CASSLAGLQAFF.